This T cell receptor beta chain came from a study of shared clonotypes between healthy human individuals. Germline V gives CDR1 SGHDT, CDR2 YYEEEE. The ends were cut back, 3 bases at V and 3 bases at J, with 10 bases in the middle. The CDR3 extends over 13 amino acids. Study-wide findings and caveats: The naive CD4 repertoires of a few donors were compared, and about 5% of clonotypes were shared. Relative to memory subsets, naive subsets generally showed larger estimated richness. Non-shared clonotypes showed lower generation probabilities than clonotypes common to all four donors.

Assay used: immunoSEQ multiplex PCR; TCRdb lists only in-frame clones, some missing. The sample consists of 1.5 million to 2.5 million clones, about 95% of them appearing once. CD45RO-negative, CCR7-selected cells formed the naive CD8 fraction, which excluded terminally differentiated effector memory CD45RA+ cells. With regard to this clone: What it binds is not known.

Sequencing used naive CD8+ T cells sorted from blood. This clonotype was sampled from a man younger than 30 in good health. The chain links TRBV5-6 to TRBJ2-7; D unresolved. The CDR3 DNA sequence: TGTGCCAGCAGCTCGACTGCCAACTACGAGCAGTACTTC. This encodes CASSSTANYEQYF. Filled out from reference TRBV5-6 and TRBJ2-7, the complete variable domain reads DAGVTQSPTHLIKTRGQQVTLRCSPKSGHDTVSWYQQALGQGPQFIFQYYEEEERQRGNFPDRFSGHQFPNYSSELNVNALLLGDSALYLCASSSTANYEQYFGPGTRLTVT.